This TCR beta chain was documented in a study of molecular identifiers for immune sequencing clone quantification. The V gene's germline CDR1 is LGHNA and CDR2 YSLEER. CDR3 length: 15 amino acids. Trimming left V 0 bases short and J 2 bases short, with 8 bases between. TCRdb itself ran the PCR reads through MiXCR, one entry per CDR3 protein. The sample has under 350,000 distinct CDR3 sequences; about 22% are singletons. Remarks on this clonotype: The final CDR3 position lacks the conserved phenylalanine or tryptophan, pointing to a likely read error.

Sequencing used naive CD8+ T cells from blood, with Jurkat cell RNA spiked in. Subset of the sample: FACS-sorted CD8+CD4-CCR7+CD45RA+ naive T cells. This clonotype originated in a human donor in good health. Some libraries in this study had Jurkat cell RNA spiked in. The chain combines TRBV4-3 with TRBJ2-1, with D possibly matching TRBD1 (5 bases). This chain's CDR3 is CASSQDTGPYNEQFL. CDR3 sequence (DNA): TGCGCCAGCAGCCAAGACACAGGACCCTACAATGAGCAGTTCCTC.